The sequence of this TCR beta chain was determined in a study of blood T cell repertoires in COVID-19. Some clones are missing from TCRdb's copy, which holds only in-frame ones; the method was immunoSEQ multiplex PCR. Found here are around 140,000 clones, over 70% of them singletons; the top ten hold around 6.3%. The CDR3 spans 17 residues. The V and J ends lost 4 bases and 2 bases respectively, with 15 bases between them. The material sequenced was peripheral blood. This chain uses TRBV23-1 with TRBJ1-6, with D perhaps matching TRBD1 (6 bases). TRBV23-1 belongs to the ORF category, with a function that is uncertain. The receptor comes from a man older than 75 with acute or convalescent COVID-19. CDR3 protein: CASSLPDRFPYNSPLHF. CDR3 nucleotides: TGCGCCAGCAGTCTCCCCGACAGGTTTCCCTATAATTCACCCCTCCACTTT.